Only one count was recorded for the clone carrying this TCR beta chain. In the authors' methods: Estimated nucleated cell counts came from reference gene primer amplification. Repertoires were generated with immunoSEQ multiplex PCR, while TCRdb's copy carries only in-frame clones and drops some. V and J calls and clone size are given by that table; D and trimming were obtained from the DNA. The table shows 45,000 or so clones, with more than 65% occurring only once. The CDR3 spans 16 residues. From germline, CDR1 is SNHLY and CDR2 FYNNEI. The V and J ends lost 6 bases and 5 bases, in that order; junction bases with no gene match: 14. The record originates from a study of blood T cell repertoires in COVID-19. Study in general: Samples taken during acute and convalescent COVID-19 were collected in the United States, Italy and Spain.

The origin of this receptor is a human donor in a cohort sampled during active COVID-19. Sequencing was done on a sample of peripheral blood. The chain uses TRBV2 and TRBJ2-5, with 8 bases matching TRBD1. The CDR3 is CASSPDRTGGLETQYF. The DNA of the CDR3 is TGTGCCAGCAGCCCCGATCGTACAGGGGGTTTGGAGACCCAGTACTTC.